The 27 T cell receptor beta chains below come from one sample, sequenced in a study of OX40 agonist ivuxolimab in advanced cancers. Only in-frame clones appear in the TCRdb table, and some are missing; sequencing was by immunoSEQ multiplex PCR. The sample yields 37,000 or so clones, roughly 87% seen once. Sequences were derived from CD4+ or CD8+ T cells sorted from blood, sampled in a trial of the OX40 agonist ivuxolimab. These receptors all come from an adult with an advanced solid tumor such as melanoma, head and neck, liver or kidney cancer.

V gene TRBV7-9 combines with J gene TRBJ2-7; TRBD2 matches 7 bases. Losses at the gene ends were 6 bases for V and 2 bases for J; bases not matched to a gene: 4. The CDR3 is made up of 13 amino acids. Germline V gene sequence: CDR1 SEHNR, CDR2 FQNEAQ (reference sequence). DNA for the CDR3: TGTGCCAGCAGAGCGAGCGGGACCTACGAGCAGTACTTC. This codes for CASRASGTYEQYF.

V gene TRBV19 combines with J gene TRBJ1-1, with D maybe TRBD1 (5 bases). The V gene lost 6 bases and the J gene lost 5 bases, with 19 bases spanning the gap. The CDR3 totals 15 residues. The germline CDR1 and CDR2 sequences are LNHDA and SQIVND (reference sequence). The CDR3 loop reads CASSLIITGETEAFF. CDR3 bases: TGTGCCAGTAGCCTTATAATAACAGGTGAGACTGAAGCTTTCTTT.

J is TRBJ1-2 and V is TRBV6-5, with D possibly being TRBD1 (5 bases). V gave up 7 bases and J gave up 5 bases, with 17 bases separating them. The CDR3 consists of 14 residues. Looked up from germline, CDR1 is MNHEY and CDR2 is SVGAGI. Here the CDR3 reads CASTTGTANYGYTF. In DNA, the CDR3 is TGTGCCAGCACCACCGGGACGGCAAATTATGGCTACACCTTC.

The chain couples TRBV19 to TRBJ2-6; no clear D. V was cut by 1 base and J by 0 bases, with 7 bases left in between. The CDR3 covers 16 residues. Germline values: CDR1 LNHDA, CDR2 SQIVND (reference sequence). The DNA of the CDR3 is TGTGCCAGTAGTATAGTATCCGCCTCTGGGGCCAACGTCCTGACTTTC. Amino acid sequence: CASSIVSASGANVLTF.

V gene TRBV27 combines with J gene TRBJ2-6; a weak D match, TRBD1 (6 bases). V dropped 3 bases and J dropped 0 bases, with 9 bases sitting between them. CDR3 size: 16 residues. CDR1 and CDR2 (germline): MNHEY, SMNVEV (reference sequence). CDR3 sequence reads: CASSFGTTSGANVLTF. CDR3 in DNA: TGTGCCAGCAGTTTTGGGACAACCTCTGGGGCCAACGTCCTGACTTTC.

The gene calls are TRBV14 and TRBJ1-2; D might be TRBD1 (6 bases). The CDR3 is 13 amino acids. Germline CDR1 and CDR2: SGHDN and FVKESK. The V end lost 2 bases, the J end lost 2 bases, and 6 bases lay between the germline ends. The CDR3: CASSQTGNYGYTF. In DNA, the CDR3 is TGTGCCAGCAGCCAAACAGGGAACTATGGCTACACCTTC. The variable domain in full, completed from reference TRBV14 and TRBJ1-2, reads EAGVTQFPSHSVIEKGQTVTLRCDPISGHDNLYWYRRVMGKEIKFLLHFVKESKQDESGMPNNRFLAERTGGTYSTLKVQPAELEDSGVYFCASSQTGNYGYTFGSGTRLTVV.

This sequence joins TRBV7-8 and TRBJ1-2; TRBD1 might be the D (6 bases). The CDR3 extends over 14 amino acids. V gave up 0 bases and J gave up 7 bases, with 12 bases separating them. In germline, CDR1 is SGHVS, CDR2 FQNEAQ. The CDR3 nucleotides are TGTGCCAGCAGCTTAGCGAGCGAGGGGGTTGGCTACACCTTC. This sequence encodes CASSLASEGVGYTF.

The V gene is TRBV27, the J gene TRBJ2-5; the D gene is possibly TRBD1 (5 bases). Trimming stripped 3 bases from V and 5 bases from J, with 13 bases between. Germline CDR1 reads MNHEY; CDR2 reads SMNVEV (reference sequence). The CDR3 length is 14 residues. The CDR3 DNA reads TGTGCCAGCAGTTTTTTGGGGCGCCGGGAGACCCAGTACTTC. As protein: CASSFLGRRETQYF.

This chain joins TRBV7-8 and TRBJ1-6, with D unresolved. The length of the CDR3 is 16 residues. The ends were cut back, 5 bases at V and 0 bases at J, with 11 bases in the middle. Per germline, CDR1 SGHVS and CDR2 FQNEAQ. CDR3 residues: CASSPSLGSYNSPLHF. In DNA form, the CDR3 reads TGTGCCAGCAGCCCCTCGTTGGGCTCCTATAATTCACCCCTCCACTTT.

The J gene is TRBJ1-5, the V gene TRBV6-1; possibly TRBD1 for D (5 bases). Germline values: CDR1 MNHNS, CDR2 SASEGT. V was trimmed by 3 bases and J by 4 bases, leaving 10 bases between them. This CDR3 region has 14 residues. The chain's CDR3 is CASSERGENQPQHF. The CDR3 bases are TGTGCCAGCAGTGAGAGGGGTGAAAATCAGCCCCAGCATTTT.

This sequence joins TRBV6-4 and TRBJ2-7; no firm D call. The V gene's germline CDR1 is MRHNA and CDR2 SNTAGT. There are 11 residues in the CDR3. Deletions cut 11 bases from V and 3 bases from J, with 11 bases between. The CDR3: CAASYSYEQYF. CDR3 coding DNA: TGTGCCGCCTCCTATAGCTACGAGCAGTACTTC.

The gene calls are TRBV29-1 and TRBJ1-3; D is unclear. Trimming took 6 bases from V and 4 from J, leaving 16 bases between them. This CDR3 comprises 14 residues. Per the germline V gene, CDR1 is SQVTM and CDR2 is ANQGSEA. CDR3 residues: CSVTLSNQGNTIYF. The CDR3 DNA sequence: TGCAGCGTAACCTTAAGTAACCAGGGAAACACCATATATTTT.

The DNA for the CDR3 is TGCGCCAGCAGCTTGGAGGAGGGTATGTCCTACGAGCAGTACTTC. Its protein is CASSLEEGMSYEQYF. This chain links TRBV5-1 with TRBJ2-7; TRBD2 is a possible D gene (6 bases). Trimming stripped 0 bases from V and 1 base from J, with 11 bases between. The V gene's germline CDR1 is SGHRS and CDR2 YFSETQ. This CDR3 is built from 15 residues.

The chain employs TRBV27 and TRBJ2-1; 13 nucleotides agree with TRBD2. The germline V gene encodes CDR1 MNHEY and CDR2 SMNVEV (reference sequence). Germline trimming cut 3 bases from V and 10 bases from J; bases unmatched to any gene: 3. CDR3 length equals 14 residues. In DNA form, the CDR3 reads TGTGCCAGCAGTTTTGGGACTAGCGGGGCGGAGCAGTTCTTC. Translation: CASSFGTSGAEQFF.

This clone was seen a single time. This rearrangement joins TRBV4-1 to TRBJ1-2, with 8 bases identical to TRBD1. There are 15 residues in the CDR3. CDR1 and CDR2 from the germline V gene are MGHRA and YSYEKL. Trimming at V came to 4 bases and at J to 3 bases, leaving 7 bases not matched to a gene. The CDR3 loop reads CASSPVGQGDYGYTF. DNA for the CDR3: TGCGCCAGCAGCCCCGTCGGACAGGGAGACTATGGCTACACCTTC.

The genes are TRBV10-3 and TRBJ1-1, with TRBD1 matching 7 bases. Germline trimming cut 6 bases from V and 4 bases from J; bases unmatched to any gene: 11. Germline V gene data show CDR1 as ENHRY and CDR2 as SYGVKD. This CDR3 has 15 residues. The CDR3 loop reads CAISDPDREGTEAFF. The DNA of the CDR3 is TGTGCCATCAGCGACCCAGACAGGGAAGGCACTGAAGCTTTCTTT.

The rearrangement uses TRBV7-6 and TRBJ1-1; no firm D call. This CDR3 region has 13 residues. V shed 1 base and J shed 1 base, with 4 bases lying between them. CDR1 and CDR2 (germline): SGHVS, FNYEAQ. This CDR3 is CASSLGRNTEAFF. The CDR3 coding sequence is TGTGCCAGCAGCTTAGGGAGGAACACTGAAGCTTTCTTT.

CDR3 in amino acids: CASSGLAGGFQETQYF. CDR3 coding DNA: TGTGCCAGCAGCGGACTAGCGGGGGGCTTCCAAGAGACCCAGTACTTC. The rearrangement links TRBV5-6 to TRBJ2-5; 14 nucleotides match TRBD2. The V segment lost 4 bases and the J segment 1 base; nucleotides outside the gene matches: 3. The CDR3 sequence is 16 residues long. Germline CDR1 reads SGHDT; CDR2 reads YYEEEE.

This clone was seen a single time. The rearrangement uses TRBV27 and TRBJ2-7; D is unresolved. The V gene lost 3 bases and the J gene lost 2 bases, with 14 bases spanning the gap. The V gene's germline CDR1 is MNHEY and CDR2 SMNVEV (reference sequence). The CDR3 loop spans 15 amino acids. The chain's CDR3 is CASSFFMGSTYEQYF. For the CDR3, the DNA is TGTGCCAGCAGTTTCTTTATGGGTTCGACCTACGAGCAGTACTTC.

The J gene is TRBJ1-2, the V gene TRBV6-1, with unresolved D. Germline loops: CDR1 MNHNS, CDR2 SASEGT. The CDR3 has 13 residues. V lost 6 bases and J 4 bases, leaving 12 bases between the germline ends. This CDR3 reads CASSPFFGYGYTF. Written as DNA, the CDR3 is TGTGCCAGCAGCCCCTTCTTCGGCTATGGCTACACCTTC.

The chain links TRBV6-5 to TRBJ1-1; the D gene is possibly TRBD1 (6 bases). V was clipped by 2 bases and J by 11 bases, with 18 bases between them. This CDR3 contains 14 residues. Looked up from germline, CDR1 is MNHEY and CDR2 is SVGAGI. The CDR3 DNA is TGTGCCAGCAGTTACCGACAGGTTTCCTGGGGGGCTTTCTTT. This codes for CASSYRQVSWGAFF.

The chain has TRBV4-1 and TRBJ2-1, with D unresolved. V lost 2 bases, J lost 5 bases, and 13 bases lay in between. The CDR3 contains 15 residues. Germline assignment: CDR1 MGHRA and CDR2 YSYEKL. The CDR3, as DNA: TGCGCCAGCAGCCAAATCCGCAGCCCCCACAATGAGCAGTTCTTC. Residues: CASSQIRSPHNEQFF.

This chain connects TRBV7-8 to TRBJ2-3; 11 bases agree with TRBD2. Germline CDR1 SGHVS, CDR2 FQNEAQ. The CDR3 covers 16 residues. The V gene end was trimmed by 3 bases and the J gene end by 0 bases; junction bases not matched to a gene: 2. CDR3 nucleotides: TGTGCCAGCAGCTTGGGACTAGCGGATAGCACAGATACGCAGTATTTT. It codes for CASSLGLADSTDTQYF. The full variable domain, in which reference TRBV7-8 and TRBJ2-3 provide the parts outside the CDR3, is GAGVSQSPRYKVAKRGQDVALRCDPISGHVSLFWYQQALGQGPEFLTYFQNEAQLDKSGLPSDRFFAERPEGSVSTLKIQRTQQEDSAVYLCASSLGLADSTDTQYFGPGTRLTVL.

A few counts support this clone. The chain links TRBV4-3 to TRBJ2-7; a weak D match, TRBD2 (5 bases). V dropped 2 bases and J dropped 7 bases, with 18 bases sitting between them. Germline CDR1 reads LGHNA; CDR2 reads YSLEER. The CDR3 extends over 15 amino acids. The CDR3 sequence: CASSQSFGGTGEQYF. For the CDR3, the DNA is TGCGCCAGCAGCCAATCTTTCGGAGGCACCGGGGAGCAGTACTTC.

The V call is TRBV7-2, the J call TRBJ2-2, with D possibly matching TRBD2 (7 bases). The ends were cut back, 0 bases at V and 4 bases at J, with 9 bases in the middle. Germline V gene lookup returns CDR1 SGHTA and CDR2 FQGNSA. CDR3 size: 15 residues. CDR3 region: CASSLAGGLTGELFF. As DNA, the CDR3 is TGTGCCAGCAGCTTAGCGGGGGGGCTCACCGGGGAGCTGTTTTTT.

The V call is TRBV19, the J call TRBJ2-2; D possibly matches TRBD1 or TRBD2 (6 bases each). The length of the CDR3 is 15 residues. Germline loops: CDR1 LNHDA, CDR2 SQIVND (reference sequence). V shed 0 bases and J shed 6 bases, with 11 bases lying between them. The CDR3 DNA reads TGTGCCAGTAGTATAGATCGGGGGCTGGCCGGGGAGCTGTTTTTT. Its protein product is CASSIDRGLAGELFF.

This rearrangement joins TRBV2 to TRBJ1-6, with TRBD1 as a possible D gene (5 bases). V was trimmed by 5 bases and J by 5 bases, leaving 16 bases between them. Germline V CDR1 and CDR2: SNHLY, FYNNEI. The CDR3 consists of 16 residues. The CDR3 nucleotides are TGTGCCAGCAGTAGACAGCTCCCCCCCCATAATTCACCCCTCCACTTT. Amino acids: CASSRQLPPHNSPLHF.